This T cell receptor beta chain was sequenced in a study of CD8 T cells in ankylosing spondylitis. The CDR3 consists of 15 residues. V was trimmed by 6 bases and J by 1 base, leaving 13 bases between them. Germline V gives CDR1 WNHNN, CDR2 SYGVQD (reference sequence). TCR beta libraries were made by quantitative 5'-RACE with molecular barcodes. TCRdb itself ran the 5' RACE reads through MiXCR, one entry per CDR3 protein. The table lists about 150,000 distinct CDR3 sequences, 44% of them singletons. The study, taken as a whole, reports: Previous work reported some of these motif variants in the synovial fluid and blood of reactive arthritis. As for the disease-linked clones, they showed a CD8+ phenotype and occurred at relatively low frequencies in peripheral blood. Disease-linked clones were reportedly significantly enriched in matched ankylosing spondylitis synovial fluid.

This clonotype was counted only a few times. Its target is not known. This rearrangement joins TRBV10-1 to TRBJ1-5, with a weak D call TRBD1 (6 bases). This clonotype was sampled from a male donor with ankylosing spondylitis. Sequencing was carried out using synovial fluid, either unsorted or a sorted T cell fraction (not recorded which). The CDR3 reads CASSGDKGSNQPQHF. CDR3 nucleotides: TGCGCCAGCAGCGGGGACAAGGGGAGCAATCAGCCCCAGCATTTT.